This T cell receptor beta chain emerged from a study of CD8+ T cells in alopecia areata (dated by TCRdb to about 2018). About the study as a whole: The treated patients took part in an open-label pilot trial in which moderate-to-severe alopecia areata was treated with oral tofacitinib at 5 to 10 mg twice daily. Patients received tofacitinib for 6 to 18 months and were then followed off drug for 6 months to check for delayed response and recurrence. The SALT score, which quantifies the percentage of affected scalp surface area, was used to measure disease severity in treated patients. In both human patients and the C3H/HeJ mouse model, the study applied high-throughput TCRbeta sequencing to look at T cell clonal expansion in alopecia areata. In humans, TCRbeta sequencing was performed on scalp tissue and on sorted CD4+ and CD8+ peripheral blood T cells from healthy controls and from patients with patchy or totalis/universalis alopecia areata. Biopsies were taken from tofacitinib-treated patients at baseline and at 4 and 24 weeks of treatment, and a later scalp biopsy was taken in several of the tofacitinib-treated patients. Clonality in the scalp was compared among normal scalp (n=4), patchy alopecia areata scalp (n=8), and alopecia totalis/universalis scalp (n=8). RNA was extracted with the PAXgene miRNA kit for fixed scalp, the miRNeasy kit for PBMCs, and the RNeasy kit for mouse skin. TCRbeta CDR3 regions were amplified by immunoSEQ multiplex PCR with 35 Vbeta forward and 13 Jbeta reverse primers. Results the study describes overall, beyond this receptor: During tofacitinib treatment, many expanded lesional clones stuck around in both scalp and blood, and this persistence may partly explain why relapse happens after treatment is stopped. Resident alphabeta T cells in normal human skin are also sequenced, complicating scalp TCR repertoire analysis, unlike mouse skin dominated by gammadelta T cells. Lesional scalp, especially in alopecia totalis/universalis, showed higher clonality and more expanded CD8+ clones than normal scalp, suggesting antigenic drive. Shared TCR sequences between patients were less evident than in mice, which may be partly attributable to HLA diversity in the patient population. Because the treated cohort was small and included a single nonresponder, larger studies are needed to assess links between baseline CD8+ expansion and response. With tofacitinib, both scalp clonality and the number of expanded CD8+ clones among the top 100 scalp clones went down significantly.

According to the study, the label for this sample's time point signals: more than three weeks on oral tofacitinib. The sample's treatment or condition label is to be understood as: oral pan-JAK inhibitor, 5-10 mg twice daily. From alopecia areata patients, peripheral blood was collected along with lesional scalp punch biopsies. After PBMCs were isolated by density centrifugation and stained for CD3, CD4 and CD8, a FACSAria was used to sort CD4+ and CD8+ T cells. The library came from the immunoSEQ multiplex PCR assay. RNA was extracted from all samples and reverse transcribed into cDNA, which served as template for TCR sequencing. SuperScript III was used for first-strand cDNA synthesis, primed with a 2:1 mix of oligo-dT and random hexamers. A synthetic immune receptor repertoire was used to assess amplification bias, and residual bias was removed computationally. Processing in the source paper ran as follows. After raw reads were preprocessed to remove errors, the CDR3 was defined following IMGT conventions as running from the conserved cysteine to phenylalanine. Clonality was computed by normalizing Shannon entropy by log2 of the number of productive unique TCRs and subtracting the result from 1. CD4 or CD8 identity of scalp clones was inferred by cross-referencing scalp TCRbeta sequences with sorted blood CD4 and CD8 repertoires. TCRdb took over this immuneACCESS table, retaining in-frame rearrangements with V and J assigned. Such tables are incomplete; in checked studies, under half of the missing clones stem from an unresolved V gene, and the remainder is unexplained. That table furnishes V, J and clone size, whereas the DNA furnished D and trimming. The sample profile shows about 210,000 clones; 64% of them were found once. Together, the top ten hold roughly 4.2% of the sample.

Points on this clone: The antigen it recognizes is unknown. Base qualities are not at hand, and no much larger clone is one base apart.

V sheds 4 bases and J sheds 1 base, leaving 16 bases between their ends. From the cysteine up to the phenylalanine, the CDR3 has a length of 16 residues. Solely the CDR3 DNA is kept, with 48 bases framed from the first base. In the germline V gene, CDR1 corresponds to ENHRY and CDR2 to SYGVKD. The chain joins TRBV10-3 to TRBJ1-1; the D gene assignment is ambiguous. This clonotype was sampled from a human donor with alopecia areata. The material sequenced was CD4+ T cells sorted from blood, taken at week 4, from a patient treated with tofacitinib. The bases are TGTGCCATCAGTGGAAGTTCAGGCCGCGGGAACACTGAAGCTTTCTTT. It specifies CAISGSSGRGNTEAFF.